The source of this T cell receptor (beta chain) is a study of lymphopenia after photon versus proton radiotherapy. Notes on this clone: Its antigen remains unidentified.

This CDR3 is 12 amino acids long. Germline loops: CDR1 SGHNT, CDR2 YENEEA. Trimming left V 5 bases short and J 7 bases short, with 11 bases between. Profiling relied on immunoSEQ multiplex PCR, and the TCRdb table lists in-frame clones only, not all of them. The data show 26,000 or so clones, 65% to 85% seen once. Whole-study findings and limits: Relative stability marked proton patients; photon patients lost diversity and naive cells. Survival link was tested only in deceased patients; proton benefit remains a possibility. A bigger post-nadir fall in TCR diversity correlated inversely with survival time in deceased patients. After the lymphocyte nadir, photon-treated repertoires showed oligoclonal expansion, especially of CD8+ Temra cells.

The chain joins TRBV11-3 to TRBJ1-1, with D unresolved. This receptor was identified in a man aged 45-65 years with gastric cancer. This material consisted of peripheral blood, taken from a patient treated with photon-based radiotherapy. The CDR3 sequence is CASSLGLGEAFF. The CDR3 bases are TGTGCCAGCAGCCTGGGCCTGGGTGAAGCTTTCTTT.